Listed below are T cell receptor beta chains from one sample, sequenced in a study of regulatory T cells in long-lasting Graves disease. TCRdb called the multiplex PCR reads again in MiXCR, with one record for every CDR3 protein. This sample has approximately 350,000 distinct CDR3 sequences, with 16% found just once. Another study also made use of these data, one on T cells in Graves' hyperthyroidism and ophthalmopathy.

The sample consisted of peripheral blood mononuclear cells (PBMCs), taken at new diagnosis, from a patient treated with antithyroid drugs. These receptor sequences come from a man in his forties with Graves disease. Each CDR3 is given with its conserved first and last residue. The D gene is left open where the match is weak. Only part of the rows carry a size: once, few, many, or a class if the clone is expanded.

>TRBD2|many|TRBJ2-1|TRBV7-2
CASSLAGLAGGYNEQFF
TGTGCCAGCAGCTTAGCCGGACTAGCGGGGGGGTACAATGAGCAGTTCTTC
>TRBD1|.|TRBJ2-7|TRBV28
CASSPGTGEFHEQYF
TGTGCCAGCAGTCCCGGGACAGGGGAGTTCCACGAGCAGTACTTC
>.|many|TRBJ2-7|TRBV7-2
CASSLVRKGYEQYF
TGTGCCAGCAGCTTAGTCCGGAAAGGCTACGAGCAGTACTTC
>.|few|TRBJ1-1|TRBV9
CASSVGTTPLVEAFF
TGTGCCAGCAGCGTAGGGACCACCCCCCTTGTTGAAGCTTTCTTT
>.|many|TRBJ1-1|TRBV28
CASSLPEGEAFF
TGTGCCAGCAGTTTACCGGAAGGTGAAGCTTTCTTT
>.|few|TRBJ1-6|TRBV7-9
CASSFGVGGNSPLHF
TGTGCCAGCAGCTTCGGGGTCGGAGGTAATTCACCCCTCCACTTT
>TRBD1|few|TRBJ2-7|TRBV5-1
CAGSLRTGANYEQYF
TGCGCCGGCAGCTTAAGAACAGGGGCGAACTACGAGCAGTACTTC
>.|.|TRBJ1-1|TRBV19
CASTSTGGPEAFF
TGTGCCAGTACCAGTACCGGAGGCCCTGAAGCTTTCTTT
>.|few|TRBJ2-7|TRBV7-2
CASSSNRVSYEQYF
TGTGCCAGCAGCTCCAACAGGGTGTCCTACGAGCAGTACTTC
>TRBD1|many|TRBJ2-7|TRBV11-2
CASSDYRGKAYEQYF
TGTGCCAGCAGCGATTACAGGGGAAAGGCCTACGAGCAGTACTTC
>.|few|TRBJ1-4|TRBV7-9
CASGLEGRANEKLFF
TGTGCCAGCGGCTTAGAAGGTCGGGCTAATGAAAAACTGTTTTTT
>.|.|TRBJ2-1|TRBV12-3/TRBV12-4
CASSLAQAQYNEQFF
.
>.|many|TRBJ2-5|TRBV30
CAWSVTSLQETQYF
TGTGCCTGGAGTGTAACAAGCCTTCAAGAGACCCAGTACTTC
>.|many|TRBJ2-2|TRBV3-1
CASSTWGQPTTGELFF
TGTGCCAGCAGCACCTGGGGTCAGCCTACTACCGGGGAGCTGTTTTTT
>.|many|TRBJ2-5|TRBV18
CASSPLVQETQYF
TGTGCCAGCTCACCACTCGTCCAAGAGACCCAGTACTTC
>.|many|TRBJ2-2|TRBV28
CASSLVTGELFF
TGTGCCAGCAGTCTCGTCACCGGGGAGCTGTTTTTT
>.|.|TRBJ1-2|TRBV4-1
CASSHFLRDGGYTF
TGCGCCAGCAGCCACTTCCTTAGGGACGGAGGCTACACCTTC
>.|.|TRBJ2-1|TRBV24-1
CATSDFGTMHNEQSF
TGTGCCACCAGTGATTTCGGGACCATGCACAATGAGCAGTCCTTC
>.|many|TRBJ1-2|TRBV27
CASSLSRATNYGYTF
TGTGCCAGCAGTTTAAGCAGGGCAACTAACTATGGCTACACCTTC
>TRBD1|.|TRBJ2-3|TRBV12-3/TRBV12-4
CASRNQGQGNTDTQYF
TGTGCCAGCAGGAATCAGGGACAGGGAAACACAGATACGCAGTATTTT
>.|many|TRBJ1-1|TRBV6-2/TRBV6-3
CASSLTGSVTEAFF
TGTGCCAGCAGCTTGACAGGTAGTGTCACTGAAGCTTTCTTT
>TRBD1|many|TRBJ1-1|TRBV29-1
CSVGQGANTEAFF
TGCAGCGTGGGACAGGGGGCGAACACTGAAGCTTTCTTT
>TRBD2|many|TRBJ2-2|TRBV6-5
CASSYSASGDTGELFF
TGTGCCAGCAGTTACTCGGCTAGCGGGGACACCGGGGAGCTGTTTTTT
>TRBD1|.|TRBJ1-2|TRBV15
CATSREPVDRGVYGYTF
TGTGCCACCAGCAGAGAGCCCGTGGACAGGGGAGTCTATGGCTACACCTTC
>.|many|TRBJ1-1|TRBV7-2
CASSRQAAVLYTEAFF
TGTGCCAGCAGCCGACAGGCCGCGGTTCTGTACACTGAAGCTTTCTTT
>TRBD1|many|TRBJ2-2|TRBV11-3
CASSLGFGTGFPGELFF
TGTGCCAGCAGCTTAGGATTTGGGACAGGGTTTCCCGGGGAGCTGTTTTTT
>TRBD2|.|TRBJ2-2|TRBV20-1
CSASGGASGELFF
TGCAGTGCGAGCGGGGGGGCCTCCGGGGAGCTGTTTTTT
>.|many|TRBJ2-5|TRBV5-6
CASSLRPGVPETQYF
TGTGCCAGCAGCTTGCGTCCGGGGGTGCCAGAGACCCAGTACTTC
>TRBD1|few|TRBJ1-2|TRBV6-1
CASTMGQGDVYGYTF
TGTGCCAGCACCATGGGGCAGGGGGATGTGTATGGCTACACCTTC
>.|many|TRBJ2-2|TRBV5-4
CASSLEREHTGELFF
TGTGCCAGCAGCTTGGAACGGGAGCACACCGGGGAGCTGTTTTTT
>.|many|TRBJ2-4|TRBV7-3
CASSRVGGLVDIQYF
TGTGCCAGCAGCCGAGTAGGGGGGCTTGTGGACATTCAGTACTTC
>.|few|TRBJ2-2|TRBV9
CASSVVMYGQSNTGELFF
TGTGCCAGCAGCGTAGTAATGTACGGACAATCAAACACCGGGGAGCTGTTTTTT
>.|many|TRBJ2-1|TRBV5-1
CASSLAPAYNEQFF
TGCGCCAGCAGCTTGGCCCCAGCCTACAATGAGCAGTTCTTC
>TRBD1|many|TRBJ1-1|TRBV19
CASSIGYRGNTEAFF
TGTGCCAGTAGTATTGGTTACAGGGGGAACACTGAAGCTTTCTTT
>.|few|TRBJ1-5|TRBV4-2
CASSQEGGRVDQPQHF
TGTGCCAGCAGCCAAGAAGGTGGCAGGGTAGACCAGCCCCAGCATTTT
>TRBD1|many|TRBJ2-2|TRBV7-3
CASRMAAGGGELFF
TGTGCCAGTAGGATGGCGGCAGGGGGCGGGGAGCTGTTTTTT
>TRBD2|many|TRBJ2-5|TRBV7-9
CASSSSSGGYQETQYF
TGTGCCAGCAGCAGTTCTAGCGGGGGGTACCAAGAGACCCAGTACTTC
>.|.|TRBJ1-2|TRBV18
CASSPPVAGPYKDGYTF
TGTGCCAGCTCACCACCGGTGGCCGGTCCCTACAAGGATGGCTACACCTTC
>.|many|TRBJ1-3|TRBV6-1
CASSEFPGPSGNTIYF
TGTGCCAGCAGTGAGTTCCCCGGGCCCTCAGGAAACACCATATATTTT
>TRBD1|.|TRBJ1-1|TRBV28
CASSASGGTGGWNTEAFF
TGTGCCAGCAGTGCCTCAGGGGGGACAGGGGGCTGGAACACTGAAGCTTTCTTT
>.|.|TRBJ2-6|TRBV27
CASSYTGPGANVLTF
TGTGCCAGCAGTTACACAGGGCCAGGGGCCAACGTCCTGACTTTC
>.|.|TRBJ1-6|TRBV2
CASRIYTNSPLHF
TGTGCCAGCAGGATCTACACAAATTCACCCCTCCACTTT
>.|many|TRBJ1-3|TRBV4-1
CASSRATADSGNTIYF
TGCGCCAGCAGCCGAGCCACGGCGGACTCTGGAAACACCATATATTTT
>.|few|TRBJ1-2|TRBV5-1
CASSLDNPNYGYTF
TGTGCCAGCAGCTTGGACAACCCTAACTATGGCTACACCTTC
>.|many|TRBJ1-5|TRBV28
CASSPWGGNQPQHF
TGTGCCAGCAGCCCCTGGGGGGGCAATCAGCCCCAGCATTTT
>.|.|TRBJ2-5|TRBV7-8
CASSLERPETQYF
TGTGCCAGCAGCTTAGAGAGGCCGGAGACCCAGTACTTC
>.|.|TRBJ2-7|TRBV19
CASSIRPGAYEQYF
TGTGCCAGTAGTATACGACCAGGGGCCTACGAGCAGTACTTC